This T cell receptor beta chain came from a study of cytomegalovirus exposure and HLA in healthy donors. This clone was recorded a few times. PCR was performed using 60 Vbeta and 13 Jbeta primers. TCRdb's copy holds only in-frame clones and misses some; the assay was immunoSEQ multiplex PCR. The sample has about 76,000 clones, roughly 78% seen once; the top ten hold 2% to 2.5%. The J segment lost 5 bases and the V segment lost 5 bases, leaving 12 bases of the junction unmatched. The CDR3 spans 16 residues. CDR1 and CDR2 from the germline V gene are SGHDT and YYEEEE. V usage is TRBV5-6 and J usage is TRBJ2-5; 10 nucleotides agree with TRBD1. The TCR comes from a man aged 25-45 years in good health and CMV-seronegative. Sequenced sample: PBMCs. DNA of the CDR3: TGTGCCAGCAGATATGGGACAGGGGTAAATCGGGAGACCCAGTACTTC. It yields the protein CASRYGTGVNRETQYF.